This TCR beta chain was captured by sequencing in a study of shared clonotypes between healthy human individuals (dated by TCRdb to between 2020 and 2021). Notes on the research overall: The cohort comprised two women and a few men aged 18 to 49 years. For each donor, CD4 naive and CD4 memory were each run on three plates, CD8 naive on two plates, and CD8 memory on one plate. To estimate repertoire size and how much clonotypes are shared between individuals, the study performed deep sequencing of blood TCR repertoires from a handful of healthy adults. To increase sequencing depth and limit assay-specific biases, TCR repertoire library preparation and sequencing were carried out by different laboratories using diverse techniques. Between about 0.9 and 10 billion PBMCs per donor were obtained by leukapheresis. What the work shows at the level of the full study, not this receptor alone: The small number of donors limited the genetic and exposure-history diversity represented. Pairwise subsampling indicated that sequencing depth was expected to affect the degree of clonotype sharing among donors. Incomplete sequencing was indicated by rarefaction of sorted-subset datasets, despite the large sequencing depth. Naive subsets generally had larger estimated clonotype richness than memory subsets. Roughly 5% of naive CD4, roughly 3.6% of naive CD8, around 2.3% of memory CD4, and 0.4% of memory CD8 clonotypes were shared across several donors. Clonotypes shared by all four sorted-subset donors showed higher generation probabilities than non-shared clonotypes. Only blood was sampled, and tissue TCR repertoires likely differ from those in blood.

With respect to this clone: No antigen is known for it. The sample holds no much larger clone one base away, and base qualities are not on file.

TCR CDR3 regions were amplified from genomic DNA by multiplex PCR using the deep immunoSEQ assay. For each cell subset, the extracted genomic DNA was distributed evenly across all wells of several immunoSEQ 96-well plates, and each plate served as one replicate. Each replicate PCR for sorted subsets received 200 ng genomic DNA, equal to tens of thousands of T cell genomes. The purified libraries were quantified using a Qubit 3.0 fluorometer, sized with a Bioanalyzer 2100, and then quantified again using the KAPA Library Quantification kit. A separate single-read 150-cycle Illumina NextSeq 550 flow cell was used to sequence each immunoSEQ 96-well plate. As for the authors' bioinformatics: The immunoSEQ output contained only junctional sequences without quality scores, so filtering could not match that applied to full-length reads. To assign V/J genes and CDR3, sequences were annotated against IMGT germline references using PyIR, a Python wrapper for IgBLAST v1.9. Reads were removed for weak V/J assignments (E-value above 1e-6), missing CDR3, stop codons, out-of-frame junctions, or ambiguous translated residues. V3J clonotypes were defined as sequences sharing an identical inferred V gene, J gene, and CDR3 amino acid sequence. Percentage overlap between repertoires was computed as shared unique clonotypes divided by the size of the smaller repertoire. Three approaches were used to assess repertoire richness: RTK rarefaction, the Chao1 estimator, and Recon v2.1 estimates of unobserved clonotypes. For all TCRbeta clonotypes obtained by the gDNA method from a few donors, generation probabilities were computed with OLGA. TCRdb limited this immuneACCESS table to in-frame rearrangements with V and J called. A share of clones is missing; checked studies link under half to unresolved V genes, and the rest is unexplained. V, J and clone size were drawn from that table, and D and trimming were deduced from the DNA. This sample lists 1.4 million to 1.5 million clones; more than 95% were detected once. 1.2% of the sample comes from the top ten.

V drops 6 bases and J drops 5 bases, leaving 20 bases in between. CDR1 SNHLY and CDR2 FYNNEI are derived from the germline V gene. The cysteine opens and the phenylalanine closes a CDR3 of 16 amino acids. This entry keeps only the CDR3 DNA: 48 bases, framed from base 1. Donors were healthy HIV-negative adults with no recently reported acute infections or vaccinations. All donors were Caucasian adults living in Nashville, Tennessee, USA. Magnetic negative selection was used to enrich CD4+ T cells, after which naive cells were positively selected on CD45RA and the negative fraction became the memory subset. After blood collection by leukapheresis, PBMCs were isolated using Ficoll-Histopaque density gradient centrifugation and then cryopreserved in the vapor phase of liquid nitrogen. Analytical flow cytometry was used to check the purity and quantity of each magnetically sorted T cell population. Genomic DNA was isolated from each sorted fraction and quantified by UV absorbance on a Nanodrop 2000c.

The source material was naive CD4+ T cells sorted from blood. Per the publication, the cell subset or site label means: CD45RA+ positively selected. The TCR originated in a man aged 30-40 years in good health. Rearrangement joined TRBV2 to TRBJ2-1, with a tentative D gene TRBD1 over 6 matching bases. CDR3 loop: CASSSPGTLAHNEQFF. The DNA sequence is as follows: TGTGCCAGCAGCTCCCCAGGGACACTGGCGCACAATGAGCAGTTCTTC.